Listed below are T cell receptor beta chains from one sample, sequenced in a study of blood T cell repertoires in COVID-19. TCRdb's table, derived via immunoSEQ multiplex PCR, lists solely in-frame clones and lacks some. This table has approximately 69,000 clones, approximately 75% appearing once. What was sequenced was peripheral blood. The receptors here all came from a human donor in a cohort sampled during active COVID-19. CDR3s include the opening cysteine and the closing phenylalanine or tryptophan. Each record gives: D gene, J gene, V gene, clone size, CDR3 DNA, CDR3 protein. A D gene is named only where the DNA matches it firmly. Size is omitted from some rows. Given values are once, few, many or a class for expanded clones.

d_call: TRBD2
j_call: TRBJ2-7
v_call: TRBV18
clone_size: -
cdr3_nt: TGTGCCAGCTCAGCCCGACTAGCGGCTATGTACGAGCAGTACTTC
cdr3_aa: CASSARLAAMYEQYF

d_call: TRBD1
j_call: TRBJ2-5
v_call: TRBV10-1
clone_size: -
cdr3_nt: TGCGCCAGCAGTGAGTCATCCGGACAGGGTGGAGAGACCCAGTACTTC
cdr3_aa: CASSESSGQGGETQYF

d_call: -
j_call: TRBJ2-1
v_call: TRBV7-9
clone_size: -
cdr3_nt: TGTGCCAGCAGCCCCCCAATCAGGGTTAGTCTTTACAATGAGCAGTTCTTC
cdr3_aa: CASSPPIRVSLYNEQFF

d_call: -
j_call: TRBJ1-2
v_call: TRBV7-9
clone_size: -
cdr3_nt: TGTGCCAGCAGCTTAACAGGGTATGGCTACACCTTC
cdr3_aa: CASSLTGYGYTF

d_call: -
j_call: TRBJ1-2
v_call: TRBV19
clone_size: -
cdr3_nt: TGTGCCAGTAATCACCGCGGGCTCGACACCTTC
cdr3_aa: CASNHRGLDTF

d_call: -
j_call: TRBJ1-1
v_call: TRBV12-3/TRBV12-4
clone_size: -
cdr3_nt: TGTGCCAGCACCCGGACACCTAACACTGAAGCTTTCTTT
cdr3_aa: CASTRTPNTEAFF

d_call: TRBD1
j_call: TRBJ1-2
v_call: TRBV15
clone_size: -
cdr3_nt: TGTGCCACCAGCAGGGGGACAGGGGGAGATTCATATGGCTACACCTTC
cdr3_aa: CATSRGTGGDSYGYTF

d_call: -
j_call: TRBJ2-7
v_call: TRBV4-1
clone_size: few
cdr3_nt: TGCGCCAGCAGCCAAATGGGGGCAGGGGTATGGTACGAGCAGTACTTC
cdr3_aa: CASSQMGAGVWYEQYF

d_call: -
j_call: TRBJ1-5
v_call: TRBV6-6
clone_size: -
cdr3_nt: TGTGCCAGCAGCCAGGGTGACCAGCCCCAGCATTTT
cdr3_aa: CASSQGDQPQHF

d_call: TRBD1
j_call: TRBJ2-1
v_call: TRBV9
clone_size: -
cdr3_nt: TGTGCCAGCAGCGTAGGGACAGGGTACAATGAGCAGTTCTTC
cdr3_aa: CASSVGTGYNEQFF

d_call: -
j_call: TRBJ1-1
v_call: TRBV6-1
clone_size: -
cdr3_nt: TGTGCCAGCAGTGAATTTCCACAGCCGAACACTGAAGCTTTCTTT
cdr3_aa: CASSEFPQPNTEAFF

d_call: -
j_call: TRBJ1-3
v_call: TRBV2
clone_size: -
cdr3_nt: TGTGCCAGCTCTCGCGACACCATATATTTT
cdr3_aa: CASSRDTIYF

d_call: -
j_call: TRBJ1-2
v_call: TRBV10-3
clone_size: -
cdr3_nt: TGTGCCATCACGCCCGGGTCTGGCTACACCTTC
cdr3_aa: CAITPGSGYTF

d_call: -
j_call: TRBJ1-1
v_call: TRBV19
clone_size: -
cdr3_nt: TGTGCCAGTCTCACAGGGAACACTGAAGCTTTCTTT
cdr3_aa: CASLTGNTEAFF

d_call: -
j_call: TRBJ2-3
v_call: TRBV9
clone_size: -
cdr3_nt: TGTGCCAGCAGCCCCTGGGGCGGGGGCACAGATACGCAGTATTTT
cdr3_aa: CASSPWGGGTDTQYF

d_call: TRBD1
j_call: TRBJ1-1
v_call: TRBV4-2
clone_size: -
cdr3_nt: TGTGCCAGCAGCCAGACAGGGAGTACTGAAGCTTTCTTT
cdr3_aa: CASSQTGSTEAFF